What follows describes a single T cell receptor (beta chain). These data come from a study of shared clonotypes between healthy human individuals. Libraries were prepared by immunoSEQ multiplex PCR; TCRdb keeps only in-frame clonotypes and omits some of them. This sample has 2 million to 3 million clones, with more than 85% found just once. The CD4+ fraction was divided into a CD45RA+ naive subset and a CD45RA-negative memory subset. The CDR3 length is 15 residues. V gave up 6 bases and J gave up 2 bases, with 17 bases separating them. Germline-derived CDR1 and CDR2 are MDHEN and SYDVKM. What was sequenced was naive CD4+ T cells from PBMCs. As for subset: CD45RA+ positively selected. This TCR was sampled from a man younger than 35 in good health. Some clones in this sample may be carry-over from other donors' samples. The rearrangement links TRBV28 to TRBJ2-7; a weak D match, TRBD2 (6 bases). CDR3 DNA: TGTGCCAGCAGCCAATCGTCCCGGGGGACCTACGAGCAGTACTTC. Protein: CASSQSSRGTYEQYF.